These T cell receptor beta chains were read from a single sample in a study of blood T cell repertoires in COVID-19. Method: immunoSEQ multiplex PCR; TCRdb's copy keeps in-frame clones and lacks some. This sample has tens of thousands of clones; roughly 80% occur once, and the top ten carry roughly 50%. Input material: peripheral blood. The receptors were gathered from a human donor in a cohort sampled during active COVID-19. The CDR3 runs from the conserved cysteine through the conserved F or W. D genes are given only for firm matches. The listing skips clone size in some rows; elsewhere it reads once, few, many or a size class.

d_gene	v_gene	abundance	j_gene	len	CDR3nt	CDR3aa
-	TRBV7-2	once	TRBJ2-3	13	TGTGCCAGCAGCCGAGACCGGAGGGGTACGCAGTATTTT	CASSRDRRGTQYF
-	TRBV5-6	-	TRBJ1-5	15	TGTGCCAGCAGCTTGTTCCAGACAGTCAATCAGCCCCAGCATTTT	CASSLFQTVNQPQHF
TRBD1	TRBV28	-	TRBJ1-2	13	TGTGCCAGCAGTGTAGGGACAGGGGCCGGCTACACCTTC	CASSVGTGAGYTF
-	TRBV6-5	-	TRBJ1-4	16	TGTGCCAGCAGTTACTCCTCCCCGAGAGGAGGTGAAAAACTGTTTTTT	CASSYSSPRGGEKLFF
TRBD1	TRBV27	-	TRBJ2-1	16	TGTGCCAGCAGTTTACCTAGGACAGGGGGCTTAGGGGAGCAGTTCTTC	CASSLPRTGGLGEQFF
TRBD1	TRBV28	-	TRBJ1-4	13	TGTGCCACCCTACAGGGGGGGAGTGAAAAACTGTTTTTT	CATLQGGSEKLFF
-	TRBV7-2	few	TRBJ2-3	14	TGTGCCAGCAGCTTAGCTAAAGGGGCAGATACGCAGTATTTT	CASSLAKGADTQYF
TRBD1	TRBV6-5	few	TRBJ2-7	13	TGTGCCAGCAGTTCCACGACAGGGCGCGAGCAGTACTTC	CASSSTTGREQYF
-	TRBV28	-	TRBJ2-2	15	TGTGCCAGCAGCCGTCCAGGGGAAGGCACCGGGGAGCTGTTTTTT	CASSRPGEGTGELFF
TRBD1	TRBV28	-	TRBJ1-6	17	TGTGCCAGCAGTGGACAGGGAAGCACCTCCTATAATTCACCCCTCCACTTT	CASSGQGSTSYNSPLHF
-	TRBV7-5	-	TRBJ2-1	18	TGTGCCAGAAGCTTCTTGGTGACTAGCATCTACTCCTACAATGAGCAGTTCTTC	CARSFLVTSIYSYNEQFF
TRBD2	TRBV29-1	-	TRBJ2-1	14	TGCAGCGTTGACGGCGGGAGCTCCTACAATGAGCAGTTCTTC	CSVDGGSSYNEQFF
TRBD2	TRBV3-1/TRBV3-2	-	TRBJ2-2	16	TGTGCCAGCAGCCAAGGCGGGAGGGTGGACACCGGGGAGCTGTTTTTT	CASSQGGRVDTGELFF
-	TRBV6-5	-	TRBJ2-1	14	TGTGCCAGCAGTTACAATGGCCCAAAAAATGAGCAGTTCTTC	CASSYNGPKNEQFF
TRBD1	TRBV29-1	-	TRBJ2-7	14	TGCAGCGTCGCCGGGACAGGGGGCGGGTACGAGCAGTACTTC	CSVAGTGGGYEQYF
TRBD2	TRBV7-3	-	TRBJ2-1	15	TGTGCCAGCAGCTTAAGAACTAGCGGATACAATGAGCAGTTCTTC	CASSLRTSGYNEQFF
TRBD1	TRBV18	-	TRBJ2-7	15	TGTGCCAGCTCACCTATAGGACAGGGGGCTGGCGAGCAGTACTTC	CASSPIGQGAGEQYF
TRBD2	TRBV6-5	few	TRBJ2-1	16	TGTGCCAGCAGTTCCCCGTCTAGCGGAGCCGGCTATGAGCAGTTCTTC	CASSSPSSGAGYEQFF
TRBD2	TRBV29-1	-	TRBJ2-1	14	TGCAGCGCTAGCGGGGGGTTCTCCTACAATGAGCAGTTCTTC	CSASGGFSYNEQFF
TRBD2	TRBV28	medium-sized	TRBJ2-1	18	TGTGCCAGCAGTTTCCCCCGACTAGCTATTAGCTCCTACAATGAGCAGTTCTTC	CASSFPRLAISSYNEQFF
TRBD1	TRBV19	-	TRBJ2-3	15	TGTGCCAGTAGTATCAGGGGGTGGTTAGCAGATACGCAGTATTTT	CASSIRGWLADTQYF
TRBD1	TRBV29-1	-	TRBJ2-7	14	TGCAGCGTCGAGGGACAGGGGCTTCCCTACGAGCAGTACTTC	CSVEGQGLPYEQYF
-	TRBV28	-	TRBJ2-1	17	TGTGCCAGCAGCCGCCCTGTCAAGCGGACCTCCTACAATGAGCAGTTCTTC	CASSRPVKRTSYNEQFF
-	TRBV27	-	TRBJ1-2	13	TGTGCCAGCAGACCCTCGGCGGACTATGGCTACACCTTC	CASRPSADYGYTF
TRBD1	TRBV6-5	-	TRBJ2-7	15	TGTGCCAGCAGATCCAGCCCGGGACAGAACTACGAGCAGTACTTC	CASRSSPGQNYEQYF
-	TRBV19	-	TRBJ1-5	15	TGTGCCAGTAGTAGGGGGGGGGACACCTATCAGCCCCAGCATTTT	CASSRGGDTYQPQHF
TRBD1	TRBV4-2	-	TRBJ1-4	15	TGTGCCAGCAGCCAAGCCAGGGGGCTTGGGGAAAAACTGTTTTTT	CASSQARGLGEKLFF
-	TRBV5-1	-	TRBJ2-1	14	TGCGCCAGCAGCTTGGAGGACTACCACAATGAGCAGTTCTTC	CASSLEDYHNEQFF
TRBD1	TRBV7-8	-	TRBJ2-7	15	TGTGCCAGCAGCTCCACCGAGGGGGCTAGCTACGAGCAGTACTTC	CASSSTEGASYEQYF
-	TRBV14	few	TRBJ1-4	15	TGTGCCAGCAGCCCCCGACAGAAGAATAATGAAAAACTGTTTTTT	CASSPRQKNNEKLFF
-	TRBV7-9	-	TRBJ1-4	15	TGTGCCAGCAGCTTAGATGGCATTGCAAATGAAAAACTGTTTTTT	CASSLDGIANEKLFF
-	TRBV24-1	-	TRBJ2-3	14	TGTGCCACCAGTGATTTTTGGCTGGCAGATACGCAGTATTTT	CATSDFWLADTQYF
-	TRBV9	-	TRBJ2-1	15	TGTGCCAGCAGCTCCACTAGCAGCTCCTACAATGAGCAGTTCTTC	CASSSTSSSYNEQFF
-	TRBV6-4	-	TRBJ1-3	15	TGTGCCAGCAGTGCCCCGGTTGCGACTGGAAACACCATATATTTT	CASSAPVATGNTIYF
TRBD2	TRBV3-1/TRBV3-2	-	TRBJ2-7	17	TGTGCCAGCAGCCAAGACGAGCGGCTAGCGGGAGGTGGCGAGCAGTACTTC	CASSQDERLAGGGEQYF
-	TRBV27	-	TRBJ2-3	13	TGTGCCAGCAGTTTTTTCGGCACAGATACGCAGTATTTT	CASSFFGTDTQYF
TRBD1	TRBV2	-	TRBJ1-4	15	TGTGCCAGCAGCTACTCGGGACAGGGAAGGGAAAAACTGTTTTTT	CASSYSGQGREKLFF
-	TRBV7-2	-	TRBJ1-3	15	TGTGCCAGCAGCTTAGCGCCAGTAACTGGAAACACCATATATTTT	CASSLAPVTGNTIYF
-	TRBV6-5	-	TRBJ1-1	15	TGTGCCAGCAGTTCGCCGGGGGGGCGGAACACTGAAGCTTTCTTT	CASSSPGGRNTEAFF
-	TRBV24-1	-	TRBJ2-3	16	TGTGCCACCAGTGATCCCACGGGGGGCTTCACAGATACGCAGTATTTT	CATSDPTGGFTDTQYF
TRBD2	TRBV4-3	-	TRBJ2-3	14	TGCGCCAGCAGCCCGGGAGGATCTAGGTATACGCAGTATTTT	CASSPGGSRYTQYF
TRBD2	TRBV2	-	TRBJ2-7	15	TGTGCCAGCAGTTCCCGGGCTAGCGGGCCCTACGAGCAGTACTTC	CASSSRASGPYEQYF
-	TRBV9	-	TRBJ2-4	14	TGTGCCAGCAGCGTAGGAGGTAATATCAACATTCAGTACTTC	CASSVGGNINIQYF
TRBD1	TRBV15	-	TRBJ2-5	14	TGTGCCACCAGCAGGGAGGGACAGGGAGGGACCCAGTACTTC	CATSREGQGGTQYF
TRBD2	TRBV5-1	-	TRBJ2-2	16	TGCGCCAGCAGCTTGGGGCGGGAGTTCGACACCGGGGAGCTGTTTTTT	CASSLGREFDTGELFF